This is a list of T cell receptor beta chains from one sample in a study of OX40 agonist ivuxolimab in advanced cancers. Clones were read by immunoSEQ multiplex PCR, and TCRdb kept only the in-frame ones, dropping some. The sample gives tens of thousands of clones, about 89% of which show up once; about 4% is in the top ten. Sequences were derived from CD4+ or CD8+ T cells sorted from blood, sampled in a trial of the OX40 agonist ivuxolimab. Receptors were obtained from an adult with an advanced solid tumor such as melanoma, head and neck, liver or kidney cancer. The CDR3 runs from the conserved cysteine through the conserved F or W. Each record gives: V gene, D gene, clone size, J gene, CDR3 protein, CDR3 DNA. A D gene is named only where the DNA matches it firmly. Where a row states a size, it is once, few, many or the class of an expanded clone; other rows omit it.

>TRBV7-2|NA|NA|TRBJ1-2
CASSFLIYGYTF
TGTGCCAGCAGCTTTTTAATCTATGGCTACACCTTC
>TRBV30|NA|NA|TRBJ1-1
CACGAGRAEAFF
TGTGCCTGTGGGGCAGGGAGGGCTGAAGCTTTCTTT
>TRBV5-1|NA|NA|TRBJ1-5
CASSQGSTNQPQHF
TGCGCCAGCAGCCAGGGGTCTACGAATCAGCCCCAGCATTTT
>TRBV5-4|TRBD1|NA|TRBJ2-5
CASSFGQGQETQYF
TGTGCCAGCAGCTTCGGACAGGGTCAAGAGACCCAGTACTTC
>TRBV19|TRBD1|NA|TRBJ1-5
CASSAQGTQPQHF
TGTGCCAGTAGCGCACAGGGGACTCAGCCCCAGCATTTT
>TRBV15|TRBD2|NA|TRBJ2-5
CATSRDPGTSGTVSRETQYF
TGTGCCACCAGCAGAGATCCCGGGACTAGCGGGACAGTTTCCCGAGAGACCCAGTACTTC
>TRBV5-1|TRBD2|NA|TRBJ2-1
CASSPGLAGGNEQFF
TGCGCCAGCAGCCCGGGACTAGCGGGAGGAAATGAGCAGTTCTTC
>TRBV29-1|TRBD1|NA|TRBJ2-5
CSVDRDSQETQYF
TGCAGCGTTGATAGGGACAGCCAAGAGACCCAGTACTTC
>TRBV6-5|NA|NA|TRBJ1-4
CASSDPGVEKLFF
TGTGCCAGCAGTGATCCCGGGGTGGAAAAACTGTTTTTT
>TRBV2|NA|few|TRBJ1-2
CASSVSYGYTF
TGTGCCAGCAGTGTAAGCTATGGCTACACCTTC
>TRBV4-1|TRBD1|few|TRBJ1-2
CASSKGQGVAYGYTF
TGCGCCAGCAGCAAGGGACAGGGGGTGGCCTATGGCTACACCTTC
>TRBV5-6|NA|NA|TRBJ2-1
CASSPNTAEQFF
TGTGCCAGCAGCCCAAATACCGCCGAGCAGTTCTTC
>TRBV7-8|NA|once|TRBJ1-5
CASSSLSGAGNQPQHF
TGTGCCAGCAGCTCTTTAAGCGGGGCTGGCAATCAGCCCCAGCATTTT
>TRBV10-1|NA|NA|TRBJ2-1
CASSAWTREDNEQFF
TGCGCCAGCAGTGCGTGGACTCGAGAAGATAATGAGCAGTTCTTC
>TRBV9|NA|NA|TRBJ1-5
CASSPAGGLGQPQHF
TGTGCCAGCAGCCCGGCTGGGGGGTTGGGACAGCCCCAGCATTTT
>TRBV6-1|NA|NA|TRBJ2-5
CASRKDRGPETQYF
TGTGCCAGCAGGAAGGACAGAGGGCCGGAGACCCAGTACTTC
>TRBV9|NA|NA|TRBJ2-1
CASSVVAREYNEQFF
TGTGCCAGCAGCGTAGTAGCGCGGGAATACAATGAGCAGTTCTTC
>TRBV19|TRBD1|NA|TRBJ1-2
CASSIDRTGGGYTF
TGTGCCAGTAGTATAGATCGGACAGGGGGCGGCTACACCTTC
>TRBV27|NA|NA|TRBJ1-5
CASSGGFSNQPQHF
TGTGCCAGCAGTGGAGGGTTCAGCAATCAGCCCCAGCATTTT
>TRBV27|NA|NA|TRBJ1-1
CASSLSGGKSTEAFF
TGTGCCAGCAGTTTATCAGGAGGGAAGAGCACTGAAGCTTTCTTT
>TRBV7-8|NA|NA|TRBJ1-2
CASSRDYGYTF
TGTGCCAGCAGCAGGGACTATGGCTACACCTTC
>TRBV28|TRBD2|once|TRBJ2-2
CASRTGLAGETGELFF
TGTGCCAGCAGAACAGGACTAGCGGGAGAGACCGGGGAGCTGTTTTTT
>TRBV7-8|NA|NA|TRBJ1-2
CASSLGSGSLEGYTF
TGTGCCAGCAGCTTAGGCTCCGGTTCGTTGGAGGGCTACACCTTC
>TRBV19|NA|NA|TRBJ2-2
CASNWGAPTGELFF
TGTGCCAGTAATTGGGGCGCTCCAACCGGGGAGCTGTTTTTT
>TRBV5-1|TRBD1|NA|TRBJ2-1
CASSLRGGLYNEQFF
TGCGCCAGCAGCTTGCGAGGGGGCCTGTACAATGAGCAGTTCTTC
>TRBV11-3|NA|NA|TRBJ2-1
CASSLVTSSYNEQFF
TGTGCCAGCAGCTTAGTGACCAGCTCCTACAATGAGCAGTTCTTC
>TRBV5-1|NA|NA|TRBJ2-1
CASSLVWGSYNEQFF
TGCGCCAGCAGCTTGGTCTGGGGCTCTTACAATGAGCAGTTCTTC
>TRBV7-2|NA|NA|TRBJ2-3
CASSPGMEADTQYF
TGTGCCAGCAGCCCAGGGATGGAGGCAGATACGCAGTATTTT
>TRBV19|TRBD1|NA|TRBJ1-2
CASSPGGYGYTF
TGTGCCAGTAGCCCAGGGGGCTATGGCTACACCTTC
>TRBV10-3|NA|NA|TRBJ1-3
CAISDLTSGNTIYF
TGTGCCATCAGTGACCTGACTTCTGGAAACACCATATATTTT
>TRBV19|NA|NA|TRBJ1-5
CASRVGNQPQHF
TGTGCCAGTAGGGTAGGTAATCAGCCCCAGCATTTT
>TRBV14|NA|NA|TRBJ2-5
CASSQDGHTFLETQYF
TGTGCCAGCAGCCAAGACGGTCACACCTTCCTGGAGACCCAGTACTTC
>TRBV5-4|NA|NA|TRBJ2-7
CASSLEQATYEQYF
TGTGCCAGCAGCTTGGAACAGGCGACCTACGAGCAGTACTTC
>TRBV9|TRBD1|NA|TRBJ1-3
CASSPTEGAAGNTIYF
TGTGCCAGCAGCCCGACGGAGGGGGCGGCGGGAAACACCATATATTTT
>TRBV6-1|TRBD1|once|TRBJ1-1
CASSERDRVDPEAFF
TGTGCCAGCAGTGAGCGGGACAGGGTAGATCCTGAAGCTTTCTTT
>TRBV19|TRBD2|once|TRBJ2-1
CASSIKQRLAGGHEQFF
TGTGCCAGTAGTATTAAACAGCGACTAGCGGGAGGGCATGAGCAGTTCTTC
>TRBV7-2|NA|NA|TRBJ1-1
CASSLENTEAFF
TGTGCCAGCAGCTTAGAGAACACTGAAGCTTTCTTT
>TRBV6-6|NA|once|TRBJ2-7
CASSYSLNYEQYF
TGTGCCAGCAGTTACTCGCTGAACTACGAGCAGTACTTC
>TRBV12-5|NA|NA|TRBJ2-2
CASVPWLGTANTGELFF
TGTGCTAGTGTCCCCTGGTTAGGGACGGCGAACACCGGGGAGCTGTTTTTT
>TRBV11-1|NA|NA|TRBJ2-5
CASSPRTYGRQGETQYF
TGTGCCAGCAGCCCCCGGACATATGGGAGGCAAGGAGAGACCCAGTACTTC
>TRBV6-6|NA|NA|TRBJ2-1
CASSKANEQFF
TGTGCCAGCAGTAAAGCAAATGAGCAGTTCTTC
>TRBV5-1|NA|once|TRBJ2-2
CASSLVQGPANTGELFF
TGCGCCAGCAGCTTGGTTCAGGGGCCGGCGAACACCGGGGAGCTGTTTTTT
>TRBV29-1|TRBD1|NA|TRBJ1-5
CSVGDRFGQPQHF
TGCAGCGTTGGGGACAGGTTCGGTCAGCCCCAGCATTTT
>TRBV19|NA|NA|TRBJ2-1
CASSIGGTRSNNEQFF
TGTGCCAGTAGTATAGGGGGGACAAGGTCAAACAATGAGCAGTTCTTC
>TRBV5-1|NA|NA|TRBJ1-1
CASSLITNTEAFF
TGCGCCAGCAGCTTGATAACGAACACTGAAGCTTTCTTT
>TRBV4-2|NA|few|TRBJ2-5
CASSQILGAEETQYF
TGTGCCAGCAGCCAAATCCTCGGGGCAGAAGAGACCCAGTACTTC
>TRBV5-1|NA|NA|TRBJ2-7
CASSLEVGKYEQYF
TGCGCCAGCAGCTTGGAGGTAGGGAAATACGAGCAGTACTTC
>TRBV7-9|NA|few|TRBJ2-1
CASSLRVAVYNEQFF
TGTGCCAGCAGCCTCAGGGTAGCGGTCTACAATGAGCAGTTCTTC
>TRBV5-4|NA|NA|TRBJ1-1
CASSLVVRNTEAFF
TGTGCCAGCAGCTTGGTGGTCAGAAACACTGAAGCTTTCTTT
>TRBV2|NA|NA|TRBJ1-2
CASSGGSSYTF
TGTGCCAGCTCGGGGGGTTCGAGCTACACCTTC
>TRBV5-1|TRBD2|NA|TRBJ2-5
CASRGGRAGETQYF
TGCGCCAGCAGGGGCGGGAGGGCCGGAGAGACCCAGTACTTC
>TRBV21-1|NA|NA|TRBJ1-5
CASSFHSGTERYQPQHF
TGTGCCAGCAGCTTCCACTCCGGGACGGAAAGGTATCAGCCCCAGCATTTT
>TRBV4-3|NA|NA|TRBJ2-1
CASSQVQTGPYNEQFF
TGCGCCAGCAGCCAAGTTCAAACGGGGCCTTACAATGAGCAGTTCTTC